These T cell receptor beta chains were read from a single sample in a study of blood T cell repertoires in COVID-19. Generated by immunoSEQ multiplex PCR, the TCRdb table keeps only in-frame clones and is missing some. The sample records approximately 92,000 clones, 70% to 90% being singletons. The sequenced sample was peripheral blood. The receptors shown here come from a man aged 55 to 70 with acute or convalescent COVID-19. Each CDR3 is given with its conserved first and last residue. D genes are given only for firm matches. Rows give clone size only sometimes, using once, few, many, or a class for an expanded clone.

>TRBD1|TRBV29-1|TRBJ1-2|NA|18
TGCAGCGTTGAAGAAAGGGACAGGGTCTTTTTTTTAAACTATGGCTACACCTTC
CSVEERDRVFFLNYGYTF
>TRBD1|TRBV27|TRBJ1-2|once|15
TGTGCCAGCAGTTCCCTAGGACAGGGGGCTTATGGCTACACCTTC
CASSSLGQGAYGYTF
>TRBD2|TRBV20-1|TRBJ2-3|NA|13
TGCAGTGCTAGTCCAAGCGGGGGAGATACGCAGTATTTT
CSASPSGGDTQYF
>NA|TRBV3-1/TRBV3-2|TRBJ2-3|once|15
TGTGCCAGCAGCCCTGGGGGAGGATGGACAGATACGCAGTATTTT
CASSPGGGWTDTQYF
>NA|TRBV3-1/TRBV3-2|TRBJ1-2|NA|12
TGTGCCAGCAGCCATGACTCCTATGGCTACACCTTC
CASSHDSYGYTF
>NA|TRBV14|TRBJ1-2|NA|15
TGTGCCAGCAGCCAAGACTGGCCCCCAGGGTTTGGGTACACCTTC
CASSQDWPPGFGYTF
>NA|TRBV3-1/TRBV3-2|TRBJ1-2|NA|14
TGTGCCAGCAGCCTCGTGGGGGCCCGGGGTGGCTACACCTTC
CASSLVGARGGYTF
>TRBD1|TRBV5-8|TRBJ2-1|few|15
TGTGCCAGCAGCCCACGGACAGGGAGAAACAATGAGCAGTTCTTC
CASSPRTGRNNEQFF
>TRBD2|TRBV19|TRBJ2-3|NA|17
TGTGCCAGTAGTATCACCGGGACTAGCGGGAGTACAGATACGCAGTATTTT
CASSITGTSGSTDTQYF
>NA|TRBV19|TRBJ1-1|NA|11
TGTGCCAGTAGGCGGGACACTGAAGCTTTCTTT
CASRRDTEAFF
>NA|TRBV24-1|TRBJ2-1|NA|14
TGTGCCACCAGTGGAGGGATCGACTACAATGAGCAGTTCTTC
CATSGGIDYNEQFF
>NA|TRBV27|TRBJ1-1|NA|14
TGTGCCAGCAGACTAACAGGGTGGGGCACTGAAGCTTTCTTT
CASRLTGWGTEAFF
>NA|TRBV24-1|TRBJ2-1|NA|12
TGTGCCACCAGTGATTTTTCCGATGAGCAGTTCTTC
CATSDFSDEQFF
>NA|TRBV5-1|TRBJ2-5|NA|13
TGCGCCAGCAGCTGGGACATTCAAGAGACCCAGTACTTC
CASSWDIQETQYF
>NA|TRBV7-8|TRBJ1-2|NA|14
TGTGCCAGCAGCTTTTCAGAAGCTAACTATGGCTACACCTTC
CASSFSEANYGYTF
>NA|TRBV10-1|TRBJ2-1|NA|13
TGCGCCAGCGGGGGACTCCGTGGGGATGAGCAGTTCTTC
CASGGLRGDEQFF
>NA|TRBV5-1|TRBJ1-5|few|15
TGCGCCAGCAGCGCAGAGGGGACTAACAATCAGCCCCAGCATTTT
CASSAEGTNNQPQHF
>TRBD2|TRBV7-7|TRBJ2-2|few|19
TGTGCCAGCAGCTCCTTCTTGACTAGCGGGAGGGCCGGGACCGGGGAGCTGTTTTTT
CASSSFLTSGRAGTGELFF
>TRBD1|TRBV28|TRBJ2-1|NA|17
TGTGCCAGCATCCCTCGGAGAGGGACAGGCCTTTACAATGAGCAGTTCTTC
CASIPRRGTGLYNEQFF
>NA|TRBV10-1|TRBJ2-3|once|12
TGCGCCAGCAGTGACTTATCGGATACGCAGTATTTT
CASSDLSDTQYF
>NA|TRBV10-3|TRBJ1-1|few|15
TGTGCCATCAAATCTGAAAACAGCATGAACACTGAAGCTTTCTTT
CAIKSENSMNTEAFF
>NA|TRBV5-1|TRBJ2-7|NA|12
TGCGCCAGCAGTGACAACCTCTACGAGCAGTACTTC
CASSDNLYEQYF
>NA|TRBV19|TRBJ1-1|NA|11
TGTGCCAGTACCATGAACACTGAAGCTTTCTTT
CASTMNTEAFF
>TRBD1|TRBV19|TRBJ2-3|NA|16
TGTGCCAGTAGTATTCCCGGACAGGGAGTGGCAGATACGCAGTATTTT
CASSIPGQGVADTQYF
>NA|TRBV6-5|TRBJ1-6|once|15
TGTGCCAGCACGTGGGACTCCAAACTTGGTTCACCCCTCCACTTT
CASTWDSKLGSPLHF
>NA|TRBV7-8|TRBJ1-3|medium-sized|14
TGTGCCAGCAGCTTGGACAGCTCTGGAAACACCATATATTTT
CASSLDSSGNTIYF
>NA|TRBV6-5|TRBJ1-5|NA|15
TGTGCCAGCAGGGACGGTTCTGGGAGGGGTGGAGCCCAGCATTTT
CASRDGSGRGGAQHF
>TRBD1|TRBV24-1|TRBJ1-5|many|13
TGTGCCACCAGTGATCAGGGGGTGCAGCCCCAGCATTTT
CATSDQGVQPQHF
>TRBD1|TRBV30|TRBJ1-2|NA|14
TGTGCCTGGAGTTACCCGGGACAGGGTTTCGGCTACACCTTC
CAWSYPGQGFGYTF
>TRBD1|TRBV5-4|TRBJ2-3|NA|16
TGTGCCAGCAGCTTGGCCGGACAGGGGGCAGGGGATACGCAGTATTTT
CASSLAGQGAGDTQYF
>TRBD1|TRBV5-1|TRBJ2-5|NA|14
TGCGCCAGCAGCTTAACAGGGGGCCGGGAGACCCAGTACTTC
CASSLTGGRETQYF
>NA|TRBV19|TRBJ2-3|NA|15
TGTGCCAGTAGTGGTAGGGCAGGGGGCACAGATACGCAGTATTTT
CASSGRAGGTDTQYF
>NA|TRBV7-9|TRBJ1-5|once|16
TGTGCCAGCAGCTTAGGGGCCGGTTTTAGCAATCAGCCCCAGCATTTT
CASSLGAGFSNQPQHF
>NA|TRBV5-1|TRBJ1-2|NA|13
TGCGCCAGCAGCTCCGGACAGCTGGGCGGCTACACCTTC
CASSSGQLGGYTF
>NA|TRBV14|TRBJ1-3|NA|17
TGTGCCAGCAGCCAAATTCCTGGCAGCGTATATGGAAACACCATATATTTT
CASSQIPGSVYGNTIYF
>NA|TRBV6-1|TRBJ2-1|once|16
TGTGCCAGCAGTGAAGCGGGAGCCAGCTCCTACAATGAGCAGTTCTTC
CASSEAGASSYNEQFF
>TRBD2|TRBV24-1|TRBJ2-1|NA|14
TGTGCCACCAGGGGGACTAGCGGGAGGAATGAGCAGTTCTTC
CATRGTSGRNEQFF
>TRBD2|TRBV20-1|TRBJ2-1|NA|14
TGCAGTGCTAGTTTGAGCGGGAGTTTAAATGAGCAGTTCTTC
CSASLSGSLNEQFF
>TRBD1|TRBV9|TRBJ2-3|NA|15
TGTGCCAGCAGCGTGGCGGGACAGGGGATAGATACGCAGTATTTT
CASSVAGQGIDTQYF
>TRBD2|TRBV5-1|TRBJ2-5|NA|18
TGCGCCAGCAGCTTGGTGTCCGTGGGAGGGCCGTTTCAAGAGACCCAGTACTTC
CASSLVSVGGPFQETQYF
>NA|TRBV11-3|TRBJ1-1|NA|13
TGTGCCAGCAGCTTTCCAGGGCCAACTGAAGCTTTCTTT
CASSFPGPTEAFF
>NA|TRBV9|TRBJ1-2|once|15
TGTGCCAGCAGCCCGACCGGCAGGGTGGACTATGGCTACACCTTC
CASSPTGRVDYGYTF